This T cell receptor (beta chain) is drawn from a study of blood T cells in healthy people across ages. This clonotype was counted at least ten times. The antigen remains undetermined. Study results and limitations: Roughly linear age-related decline in beta diversity appeared, significant by age about 40.

Collection of around 10 milliliters of peripheral blood was performed for each donor. Through a sample-barcoded 5' primer and a J-beta primer mix, a second PCR was run for roughly 7 to 12 cycles. From the 5' RACE reads, TCRdb called clonotypes with MiXCR, one entry per CDR3 protein. The sample lists approximately 1,700,000 distinct CDR3 sequences, about two fifths occurring once. The TCR sequence derives from a human donor in good health. The sample was blood.

The CDR3 coding sequence is TGTGCCAGCAGTTTAGTTACGGGCATTCAGTACTTC. Translation gives CASSLVTGIQYF. The genes are TRBV12-3 or TRBV12-4 and TRBJ2-4; D uncertain. V was shortened by 1 base and J by 9 bases, with 7 bases between the two germline ends. This CDR3 region has 12 residues.